The text below deals with one T cell receptor beta chain. This record comes from a study of identical twins. The germline CDR1 and CDR2 sequences are SGHRS and YFSETQ. The CDR3 runs 15 residues. Germline trimming cut 1 base from V and 5 bases from J; bases unmatched to any gene: 6. TCRdb reanalysed the 5' RACE reads using MiXCR and keeps one entry per CDR3 protein. The table lists 430,000 or so distinct CDR3 sequences, 20% to 25% of them singletons, with approximately 2.9% in the top ten. The same specimen was also included in a second study, on T cells expressing NK-cell markers. That source notes: The TCR beta repertoires originated in sorted CD3+CD56+NKG2C+, CD3+CD56+NKG2C- and CD3+CD56-NKG2C+ T cells. Eight donors were sequenced, seven testing HCMV-seropositive and one testing seronegative. These clonotypes, the leaders elsewhere, also led the CD3+CD56-NKG2C+ fraction in several donors.

The gene calls are TRBV5-1 and TRBJ1-1; TRBD1 agrees at 9 bases. The TCR comes from a woman aged 18-35 years in good health. Sequenced: CD4+ T cells sorted from blood. The DNA of the CDR3 is TGCGCCAGCAGCTTGCCGGACAGGGGATGGACTGAAGCTTTCTTT. It encodes CASSLPDRGWTEAFF.